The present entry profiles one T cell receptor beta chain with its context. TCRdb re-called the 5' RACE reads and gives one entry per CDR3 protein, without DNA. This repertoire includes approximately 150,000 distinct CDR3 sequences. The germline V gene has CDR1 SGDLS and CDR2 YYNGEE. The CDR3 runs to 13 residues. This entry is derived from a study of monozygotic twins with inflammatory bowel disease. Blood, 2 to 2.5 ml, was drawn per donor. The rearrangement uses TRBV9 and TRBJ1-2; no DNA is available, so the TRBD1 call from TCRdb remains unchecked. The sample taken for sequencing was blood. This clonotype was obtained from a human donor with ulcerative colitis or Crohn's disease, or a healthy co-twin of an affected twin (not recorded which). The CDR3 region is CASSAGPTYGYTF.